This T cell receptor beta chain appears in the sequencing data of a study of neoadjuvant anti-PD-1 for oral cavity cancer. Study summary: Non-progressing patients received a fourth nivolumab dose near day 43, then surgery on days 50-56.

General study findings and limits: Each response group had just a few patients in TCR analyses.

Stage II-IVA oral cavity squamous cell carcinoma was new and untreated by systemic or radiation therapy. Trimming pared 6 bases from V and 0 bases from J, leaving 15 bases between. Germline loops: CDR1 MDHEN, CDR2 SYDVKM. This CDR3 spans 16 amino acids. Survey sequencing of tumors mostly used about 4.8 ug DNA, two replicates. Profiled with immunoSEQ multiplex PCR; TCRdb holds only in-frame clones, not every one. This table holds 12,000 or so clones, about 61% found once. Comment on this clone: The antigen is not known.

The receptor's source is a person aged 40 to 85 with oral cavity squamous cell carcinoma. The donor label of this sample is uncertain. The gene calls are TRBV28 and TRBJ1-5; D uncertain. The starting material was tumor tissue, obtained before nivolumab (anti-PD-1) treatment. The CDR3 region is CASRPYAGYSNQPQHF. The CDR3 DNA reads as TGTGCCAGCAGACCTTACGCTGGGTATAGCAATCAGCCCCAGCATTTT.